This entry lists 15 T cell receptor beta chains sequenced from one sample in a study of beta chain features in type 1 diabetes. The authors reverse transcribed all of the isolated RNA, so sequencing captured expressed TCRB transcripts. TCRdb's table, derived via immunoSEQ multiplex PCR, lists solely in-frame clones and lacks some. Of 970,000 or so clones in the sample, around a sixth were seen once. The specimen sequenced was naive CD4+ T cells from blood. These receptors came from a woman younger than 30 in good health.

The chain is built from TRBV9 and TRBJ2-7, with a possible D match to TRBD1 (5 bases). There are 14 residues in the CDR3. The germline CDR1 and CDR2 sequences are SGDLS and YYNGEE. Trimming pared 4 bases from V and 2 bases from J, leaving 13 bases between. In DNA form, the CDR3 reads TGTGCCAGCAGCTCTCGGACACCAACCTACGAGCAGTACTTC. Protein sequence: CASSSRTPTYEQYF.

Points on this clone: This same CDR3 is encoded by further DNA sequences in the sample. The chain employs TRBV28 and TRBJ2-3; 8 bases are shared with TRBD2. This CDR3 has 13 residues. The junction had 2 bases not matched to a gene; V was cut back by 2 bases and J by 7 bases. CDR1 and CDR2 (germline): MDHEN, SYDVKM. The CDR3 here is CASSLRGGYTQYF. CDR3 coding DNA: TGTGCCAGCAGTTTACGGGGGGGATATACGCAGTATTTT.

This clone has just a few counts. This rearrangement joins TRBV11-2 to TRBJ2-7; TRBD2 is a possible D gene (5 bases). CDR3 length: 16 residues. Germline-derived CDR1 and CDR2 are SGHAT and FQNNGV. The germline V and J ends were trimmed by 5 bases and 1 base, with 18 bases remaining between them. CDR3 protein: CASSHLPQRASYEQYF. CDR3 coding DNA: TGTGCCAGCAGCCACCTGCCCCAGAGGGCTTCCTACGAGCAGTACTTC.

The rearrangement links TRBV27 to TRBJ2-3; D remains ambiguous. Trimming cost V 6 bases and J 2 bases, with 15 bases left between them. The CDR3 loop spans 15 amino acids. Germline lookup yields CDR1 MNHEY and CDR2 SMNVEV (reference sequence). CDR3 sequence reads: CASRELGKATDTQYF. The CDR3 bases are TGTGCCAGCAGGGAGCTAGGAAAGGCCACAGATACGCAGTATTTT.

The rearrangement joins TRBV10-3 to TRBJ2-1; 7 bases are shared with TRBD2. CDR1 and CDR2 (germline): ENHRY, SYGVKD. The CDR3 is 21 residues long. V dropped 0 bases and J dropped 0; count of bases not matched to a gene: 17. The CDR3, as DNA: TGTGCCATCAGTGAGTCGAAGTTAGTTGGCGGGAGCGCGGGCTCCTACAATGAGCAGTTCTTC. It is translated as CAISESKLVGGSAGSYNEQFF.

This chain connects TRBV4-3 to TRBJ1-4, with a weak D call TRBD1 (5 bases). V was clipped by 3 bases and J by 8 bases, with 19 bases between them. The germline V gene has CDR1 LGHNA and CDR2 YSLEER. The CDR3 totals 16 residues. CDR3 sequence reads: CASSQSLDRRTEKLFF. The CDR3 nucleotides read TGCGCCAGCAGCCAGAGCCTTGACAGAAGGACAGAAAAACTGTTTTTT.

The chain joins TRBV7-9 to TRBJ2-7; TRBD1 agrees at 8 bases. Trimming removed 5 bases from V and 9 bases from J; junction bases left unmatched: 6. The length of the CDR3 is 12 residues. CDR1 is SEHNR, CDR2 FQNEAQ, per germline (reference sequence). CDR3 in amino acids: CASSGQGFMQYF. The CDR3 DNA reads as TGTGCCAGCAGCGGACAGGGATTTATGCAGTACTTC.

This clone has a handful of counts. This chain connects TRBV18 to TRBJ1-1; TRBD1 matches 7 bases. CDR1 is KGHSH and CDR2 is LQKENI in the germline V gene. J was trimmed by 1 base and V by 11 bases; bases with no gene match: 7. The CDR3 runs 13 residues. The CDR3 DNA reads as TGTGCCCTCCGGACAGGTACGAACACTGAAGCTTTCTTT. The encoded protein is CALRTGTNTEAFF.

This clone was observed a few times. This chain links TRBV9 with TRBJ2-3; TRBD2 aligns across 10 bases. Germline values: CDR1 SGDLS, CDR2 YYNGEE. With 1 base clipped from V and 5 bases from J, the junction kept 4 bases outside the gene matches. CDR3 length: 15 amino acids. CDR3 protein: CASSVLSGREDTQYF. In DNA, the CDR3 is TGTGCCAGCAGCGTACTAAGCGGGAGGGAAGATACGCAGTATTTT.

J is TRBJ2-3 and V is TRBV4-2, with D uncertain. This CDR3 is 16 amino acids long. Germline loops: CDR1 LGHNA, CDR2 YNFKEQ. V was pared by 0 bases and J by 0 bases, with 10 bases between. The DNA for the CDR3 is TGTGCCAGCAGCCAAGATCGCACACCTAGCACAGATACGCAGTATTTT. Translated, it gives CASSQDRTPSTDTQYF.

The V and J genes are TRBV10-3 and TRBJ1-2; 9 bases map to TRBD1. The J segment lost 3 bases and the V segment lost 3 bases, leaving 2 bases of the junction unmatched. Germline values: CDR1 ENHRY, CDR2 SYGVKD. The CDR3 is 14 residues long. This CDR3 is CAISDGTGYYGYTF. Here the CDR3 DNA reads TGTGCCATCAGTGACGGGACAGGGTACTATGGCTACACCTTC.

This clone was seen a few times. The chain employs TRBV4-2 and TRBJ1-1; D ambiguous. This CDR3 has 16 residues. Trimming cost V 4 bases and J 1 base, with 16 bases left between them. Germline CDR1 reads LGHNA; CDR2 reads YNFKEQ. The chain's CDR3 is CASSPTDSRGNTEAFF. In nucleotides, the CDR3 is TGTGCCAGCAGCCCTACCGACTCTAGAGGGAACACTGAAGCTTTCTTT.

This chain connects TRBV7-2 to TRBJ1-1; possible D gene TRBD1, 6 bases. The V and J ends lost 4 bases and 0 bases respectively, with 9 bases between them. The CDR3 has 14 amino acids. Germline V CDR1 and CDR2: SGHTA, FQGNSA. The CDR3 coding sequence is TGTGCCAGCAGCTCGGACAGTATGAACACTGAAGCTTTCTTT. It is translated as CASSSDSMNTEAFF.

The gene calls are TRBV5-1 and TRBJ2-1, with 9 bases matching TRBD1. CDR1 is SGHRS and CDR2 is YFSETQ in the germline V gene. V lost 3 bases to trimming and J lost 2 bases; unmatched junction nucleotides: 6. The CDR3 contains 16 residues. The CDR3 DNA sequence: TGCGCCAGCAGCTGGGAAAGACAGGGGGCCTACAATGAGCAGTTCTTC. Protein: CASSWERQGAYNEQFF. Combining the CDR3 with reference TRBV5-1 and TRBJ2-1 gives the whole variable domain KAGVTQTPRYLIKTRGQQVTLSCSPISGHRSVSWYQQTPGQGLQFLFEYFSETQRNKGNFPGRFSGRQFSNSRSEMNVSTLELGDSALYLCASSWERQGAYNEQFFGPGTRLTVL.

The chain is built from TRBV11-1 and TRBJ2-7; D is uncertain. Germline CDR1 is SGHAT and CDR2 is FQDESV (reference sequence). The ends were cut back, 2 bases at V and 3 bases at J, with 14 bases in the middle. CDR3 length: 15 residues. The CDR3 region is CASSLLNDPNYEQYF. The CDR3, as DNA: TGTGCCAGCAGCTTACTGAACGATCCAAACTACGAGCAGTACTTC.